The next 25 T cell receptor beta chains were all read from a single sample in a study of CXCR3-negative and CXCR3-positive naive CD8 T cells. Study-wide results and limits: The study found more hydrophobic TRB CDR3s in CXCR3-positive naive cells than in CXCR3-negative naive cells.

UMI labels and 5' RACE were used to prepare the TRB cDNA libraries. From the 5' RACE reads, TCRdb lists one entry per CDR3 protein and no DNA. The sample has some 7,000 distinct CDR3 sequences, and its top ten clones hold roughly 1.4%. Their specific antigens are unknown. The specimen sequenced was naive CXCR3+ CD8+ T cells from blood. Sample subset: CD45RO-CCR7+CD27+CD95- naive CD8+ T cells expressing CXCR3 (TNR3+). These receptors were collected from a human donor in good health. Some clones in this sample may be carry-over from other donors' samples.

This clonotype counts as medium-sized by frequency. The rearrangement uses TRBV21-1 and TRBJ2-2; TCRdb lists TRBD2, though no DNA is available to test this call. TRBV21-1 is flagged as a pseudogene. The CDR3 is made up of 16 amino acids. This chain's CDR3 is CASPKLAGLHTGELFF.

The chain employs TRBV7-8 and TRBJ2-7; checking the TCRdb D call of TRBD1 is not possible without DNA. Germline values: CDR1 SGHVS, CDR2 FQNEAQ. CDR3 length: 15 residues. CDR3: CASSPYRGPAYEQYF.

The chain recombines TRBV2 with TRBJ2-7; the TRBD1 assignment by TCRdb is unverifiable without DNA. Germline V CDR1 and CDR2: SNHLY, FYNNEI. The CDR3 spans 16 residues. CDR3: CASKEGGVSLGDEQYF.

The gene calls are TRBV3-1 and TRBJ2-7; TCRdb reports TRBD1, a call that lacks DNA to check it against. CDR1 LGHDT and CDR2 YNNKEL come from the germline V gene (reference sequence). The CDR3 extends over 14 amino acids. The chain's CDR3 is CASSYDREAYEQYF.

This clonotype ranks as medium-sized (0.01 to 0.1%) in terms of frequency. The chain combines TRBV10-3 with TRBJ2-3; TCRdb designates TRBD2, a call that cannot be tested without DNA. Germline lookup yields CDR1 ENHRY and CDR2 SYGVKD. This CDR3 comprises 14 residues. The chain's CDR3 is CAIRGLAGSDTQYF.

The V call is TRBV10-3, the J call TRBJ2-1. This CDR3 region has 13 residues. Germline values: CDR1 ENHRY, CDR2 SYGVKD. CDR3 loop: CAIRPSDSNEQFF.

This clonotype shows up as medium-sized by frequency. The chain links TRBV20-1 to TRBJ2-3. This CDR3 region has 13 residues. CDR1 is DFQATT, CDR2 SNEGSKA, per germline (reference sequence). CDR3: CSANAVNADTQYF.

This clonotype is medium-sized (0.01 to 0.1%) by frequency. The chain carries TRBV5-1 and TRBJ2-6; TCRdb lists TRBD2, though no DNA is available to test this call. From germline, CDR1 is SGHRS and CDR2 YFSETQ. The CDR3 extends over 17 amino acids. CDR3 sequence reads: CASSLTSGTTGANVLTF.

V is TRBV28 and J is TRBJ2-1; checking the TCRdb D call of TRBD2 is not possible without DNA. Germline loops: CDR1 MDHEN, CDR2 SYDVKM. The CDR3 is 14 amino acids. CDR3 region: CAGRTLALYNEQFF.

This clonotype ranks as medium-sized in terms of frequency. The J gene is TRBJ2-7, the V gene TRBV3-1. CDR1 is LGHDT and CDR2 is YNNKEL in the germline V gene (reference sequence). The length of the CDR3 is 11 residues. CDR3 protein: CASSHHLGQYF.

By frequency, this clonotype registers medium-sized. This chain connects TRBV29-1 to TRBJ2-1; the D call from TCRdb, TRBD1, cannot be confirmed without DNA. CDR1 is SQVTM, CDR2 ANQGSEA, per germline. The CDR3 is 11 residues long. The CDR3 loop reads CSVRRGNEQFF.

This rearrangement joins TRBV5-1 to TRBJ2-7; TCRdb outputs TRBD2, but without DNA this stays unchecked. CDR1 is SGHRS, CDR2 YFSETQ, per germline. This CDR3 has 14 residues. The CDR3 protein is CASPMGLEVDEQYF. The complete variable domain, with remaining parts taken from reference TRBV5-1 and TRBJ2-7, reads KAGVTQTPRYLIKTRGQQVTLSCSPISGHRSVSWYQQTPGQGLQFLFEYFSETQRNKGNFPGRFSGRQFSNSRSEMNVSTLELGDSALYLCASPMGLEVDEQYFGPGTRLTVT.

The V call is TRBV5-1, the J call TRBJ2-3. The germline CDR1 and CDR2 sequences are SGHRS and YFSETQ. This CDR3 is built from 14 residues. The CDR3 loop reads CASSKDHLTDTQYF.

This sequence joins TRBV4-3 and TRBJ2-1; as DNA is missing, the TRBD2 call by TCRdb cannot be tested. Germline assignment: CDR1 LGHNA and CDR2 YSLEER. The CDR3 loop spans 21 amino acids. The CDR3 is CASSQERIGRVLDEDYNEQFF.

This rearrangement joins TRBV29-1 to TRBJ2-2. The CDR3 is 12 amino acids. Germline loops: CDR1 SQVTM, CDR2 ANQGSEA. CDR3 sequence reads: CSVVSDTGELFF.

The V call is TRBV29-1, the J call TRBJ1-2; TCRdb names TRBD1, which stays unverified in the absence of DNA. The CDR3 is 13 residues long. CDR1 is SQVTM and CDR2 is ANQGSEA in the germline V gene. The chain's CDR3 is CSVPPNRGEGYTF.

Measured by frequency, this clonotype is medium-sized. The chain employs TRBV6-5 and TRBJ2-2; TCRdb lists TRBD1, though no DNA is available to test this call. Germline lookup yields CDR1 MNHEY and CDR2 SVGAGI. The CDR3 is 17 residues long. This chain's CDR3 is CASSYYAGTGVSGELFF.

This chain uses TRBV7-9 with TRBJ2-1. CDR1 is SEHNR, CDR2 FQNEAQ, per germline (reference sequence). CDR3 length equals 14 residues. CDR3 residues: CASSHGSMDNEQFF.

V and J are TRBV10-3 and TRBJ2-1. The CDR3 is 15 amino acids. Looked up from germline, CDR1 is ENHRY and CDR2 is SYGVKD. The CDR3 protein is CAISESRVSYNEQFF.

The V gene is TRBV12-3 or TRBV12-4, the J gene TRBJ2-5; the TCRdb D gene call, TRBD1, has no DNA to confirm it. CDR3 size: 16 residues. Here the CDR3 reads CASSLPGQPGQETQYF.

The J gene is TRBJ1-1, the V gene TRBV5-6. From germline, CDR1 is SGHDT and CDR2 YYEEEE. The CDR3 length is 15 residues. The chain's CDR3 is CASSLGGILNTEAFF. The complete variable domain, with remaining parts taken from reference TRBV5-6 and TRBJ1-1, reads DAGVTQSPTHLIKTRGQQVTLRCSPKSGHDTVSWYQQALGQGPQFIFQYYEEEERQRGNFPDRFSGHQFPNYSSELNVNALLLGDSALYLCASSLGGILNTEAFFGQGTRLTVV.

V usage is TRBV9 and J usage is TRBJ2-1; TCRdb gives TRBD1 as the D gene, but with no DNA this cannot be confirmed. This CDR3 contains 15 residues. Germline V gives CDR1 SGDLS, CDR2 YYNGEE. Here the CDR3 reads CASSVVGQGIYEQFF.

By frequency, this clonotype registers medium-sized (0.01 to 0.1%). The V gene is TRBV11-3, the J gene TRBJ2-2; TCRdb names TRBD1, which stays unverified in the absence of DNA. The germline gives CDR1 SGHNT, CDR2 YENEEA. The CDR3 sequence is 17 residues long. Here the CDR3 reads CASSPDREDPNTGELFF.

This clonotype is called medium-sized based on its frequency. The CDR3 reads CASSLAGPEAFF. The chain joins TRBV12-3 or TRBV12-4 to TRBJ1-1. CDR3 length equals 12 residues.

According to its frequency, this clonotype is medium-sized. CDR3: CAIRDGLADTYEQYF. The V gene is TRBV10-3, the J gene TRBJ2-7; TCRdb names TRBD2, which stays unverified in the absence of DNA. Looked up from germline, CDR1 is ENHRY and CDR2 is SYGVKD. The CDR3 is 15 residues long.